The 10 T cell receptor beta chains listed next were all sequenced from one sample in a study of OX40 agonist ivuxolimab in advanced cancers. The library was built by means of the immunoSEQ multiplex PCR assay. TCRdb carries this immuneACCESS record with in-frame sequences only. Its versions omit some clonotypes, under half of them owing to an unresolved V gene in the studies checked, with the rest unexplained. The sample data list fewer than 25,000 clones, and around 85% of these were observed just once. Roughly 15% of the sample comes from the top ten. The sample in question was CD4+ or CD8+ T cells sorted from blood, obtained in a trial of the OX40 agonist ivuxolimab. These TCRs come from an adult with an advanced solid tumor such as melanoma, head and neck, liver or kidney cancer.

The DNA of the CDR3 is TGTGCCAGCAGCCCGACTAGCGGGAAATCTTATGAGCAGTTCTTC. Translated, it gives CASSPTSGKSYEQFF. The chain combines TRBV5-4 with TRBJ2-1, with 11 bases matching TRBD2. CDR3 length: 15 amino acids. The trim removed 4 bases at V and 8 bases at J, leaving 8 bases unmatched. From germline, CDR1 is SGHNT and CDR2 YYREEE (reference sequence).

The CDR3 DNA sequence: TGTGCCTGGAGTGACAGCTACGAGCAGTACTTC. This codes for CAWSDSYEQYF. This chain links TRBV30 with TRBJ2-7, with D hard to call. Germline-derived CDR1 and CDR2 are GTSNPN and SVGIG (reference sequence). This CDR3 spans 11 amino acids. The V end was cut by 1 base, the J end by 3 bases, with 4 bases between. The complete variable domain, with remaining parts taken from reference TRBV30 and TRBJ2-7, reads SQTIHQWPATLVQPVGSPLSLECTVEGTSNPNLYWYRQAAGRGLQLLFYSVGIGQISSEVPQNLSASRPQDRQFILSSKKLLLSDSGFYLCAWSDSYEQYFGPGTRLTVT.

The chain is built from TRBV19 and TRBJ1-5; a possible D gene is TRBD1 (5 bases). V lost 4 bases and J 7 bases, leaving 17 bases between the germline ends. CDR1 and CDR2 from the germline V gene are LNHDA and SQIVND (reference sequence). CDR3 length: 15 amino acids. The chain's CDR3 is CASSTRGAAGQPQHF. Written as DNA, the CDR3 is TGTGCCAGTAGTACCCGCGGGGCAGCGGGGCAGCCCCAGCATTTT.

The CDR3 here is CASSPWEQETQYF. As DNA, the CDR3 is TGTGCCAGCAGCCCGTGGGAGCAAGAGACCCAGTACTTC. The gene calls are TRBV5-8 and TRBJ2-5; possibly TRBD2 for D (5 bases). With 4 bases removed from V and 2 bases from J, the gap between germline ends came to 9 bases. CDR1 SGHTS and CDR2 YDEGEE come from the germline V gene. This CDR3 is 13 amino acids long.

In DNA, the CDR3 is TGTGCCAGCAGGCCAAAGACAATCCCTAACTATGGCTACACCTTC. Translation: CASRPKTIPNYGYTF. The rearrangement joins TRBV27 to TRBJ1-2; D is uncertain. The CDR3 extends over 15 amino acids. Trimming removed 6 bases at V and 0 bases at J, with 14 bases between. Germline V lookup: CDR1 MNHEY, CDR2 SMNVEV (reference sequence).

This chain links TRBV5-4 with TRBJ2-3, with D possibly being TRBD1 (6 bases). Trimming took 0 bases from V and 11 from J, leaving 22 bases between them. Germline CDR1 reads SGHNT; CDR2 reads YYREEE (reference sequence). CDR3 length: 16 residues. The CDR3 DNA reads TGTGCCAGCAGCTTGGGGGCAGGGGCAGATTTAGGCGGGCAGTATTTT. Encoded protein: CASSLGAGADLGGQYF.

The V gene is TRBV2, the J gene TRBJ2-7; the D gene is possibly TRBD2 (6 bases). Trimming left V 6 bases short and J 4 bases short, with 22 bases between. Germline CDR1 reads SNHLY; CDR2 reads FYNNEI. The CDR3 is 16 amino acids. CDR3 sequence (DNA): TGTGCCAGCAGGGAGGGCAGTTTAACGAGAAATTACGAGCAGTACTTC. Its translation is CASREGSLTRNYEQYF.

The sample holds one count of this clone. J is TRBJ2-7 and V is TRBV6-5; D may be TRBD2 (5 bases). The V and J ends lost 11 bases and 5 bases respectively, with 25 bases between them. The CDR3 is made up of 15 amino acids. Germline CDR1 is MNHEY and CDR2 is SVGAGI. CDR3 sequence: CAGNQLGSLTNEQYF. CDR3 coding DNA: TGTGCCGGAAACCAACTTGGGAGCTTAACAAACGAGCAGTACTTC.

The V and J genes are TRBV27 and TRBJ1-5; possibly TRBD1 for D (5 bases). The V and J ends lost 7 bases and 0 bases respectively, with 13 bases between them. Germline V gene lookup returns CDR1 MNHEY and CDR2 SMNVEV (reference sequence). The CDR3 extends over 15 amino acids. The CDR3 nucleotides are TGTGCCAGCACCCCCCGGGGGAATAGCAATCAGCCCCAGCATTTT. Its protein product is CASTPRGNSNQPQHF.

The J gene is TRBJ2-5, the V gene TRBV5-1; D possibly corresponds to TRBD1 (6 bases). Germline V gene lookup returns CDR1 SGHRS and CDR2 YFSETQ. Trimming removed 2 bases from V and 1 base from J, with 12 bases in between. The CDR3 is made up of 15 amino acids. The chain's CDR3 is CASSLLGQTQETQYF. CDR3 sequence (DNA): TGCGCCAGCAGCTTACTTGGACAGACCCAAGAGACCCAGTACTTC.